Described below is a single T cell receptor beta chain sequence and its context. Its specificity is not known. The source of the sample is a study of OX40 agonist ivuxolimab in advanced cancers. Study-level information: At 0.01 to 10 mg/kg, ivuxolimab was administered intravenously to patients every 2 weeks. Study-level findings and limits: Partial responders dosed at 0.1-3.0 mg/kg displayed clonal expansion ranking among the lowest. Circulating CD4+ and CD8+ T cells showed clonal expansion by week 6 at 0.1 to 3.0 mg/kg.

Generated by immunoSEQ multiplex PCR, the TCRdb table keeps only in-frame clones and is missing some. The sample includes approximately 70,000 clones, 80% to 95% of them seen just once. Trimming took off 7 bases at V and 4 bases at J, with 17 bases between the two ends. The CDR3 runs 14 residues. Germline CDR1 reads SGHRS; CDR2 reads YFSETQ. The sample here was CD4+ or CD8+ T cells sorted from blood, taken in a trial of the OX40 agonist ivuxolimab. The source of this sequence is an adult with an advanced solid tumor such as melanoma, head and neck, liver or kidney cancer. The chain has TRBV5-1 and TRBJ1-2; D is perhaps TRBD1 (6 bases). The CDR3 bases are TGCGCCAGCGGAAGTCTGGACAGCACCTATGGCTACACCTTC. Encoded protein: CASGSLDSTYGYTF. Based on the CDR3 plus reference TRBV5-1 and TRBJ1-2, the full variable domain is KAGVTQTPRYLIKTRGQQVTLSCSPISGHRSVSWYQQTPGQGLQFLFEYFSETQRNKGNFPGRFSGRQFSNSRSEMNVSTLELGDSALYLCASGSLDSTYGYTFGSGTRLTVV.